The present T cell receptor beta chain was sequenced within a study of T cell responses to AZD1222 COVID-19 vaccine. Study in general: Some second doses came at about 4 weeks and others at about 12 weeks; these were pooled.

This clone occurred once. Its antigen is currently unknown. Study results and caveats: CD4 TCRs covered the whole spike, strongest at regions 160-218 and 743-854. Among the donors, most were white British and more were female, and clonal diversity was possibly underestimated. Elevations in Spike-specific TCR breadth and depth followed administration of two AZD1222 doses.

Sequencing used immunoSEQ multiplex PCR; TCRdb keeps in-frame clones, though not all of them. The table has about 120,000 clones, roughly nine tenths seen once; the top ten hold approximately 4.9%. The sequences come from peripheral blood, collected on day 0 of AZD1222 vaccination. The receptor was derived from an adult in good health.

CDR3 bases: TGTGCCTGGAGTTCGGACAGATGGCAGCCCCAGCATTTT. Protein: CAWSSDRWQPQHF. The chain links TRBV30 to TRBJ1-5; TRBD1 is a possible D gene (6 bases). The length of the CDR3 is 13 residues. The V end lost 2 bases, the J end lost 7 bases, and 12 bases lay between the germline ends. The germline V gene has CDR1 GTSNPN and CDR2 SVGIG (reference sequence). Complete variable domain (other parts from reference TRBV30 and TRBJ1-5): SQTIHQWPATLVQPVGSPLSLECTVEGTSNPNLYWYRQAAGRGLQLLFYSVGIGQISSEVPQNLSASRPQDRQFILSSKKLLLSDSGFYLCAWSSDRWQPQHFGDGTRLSIL.